This T cell receptor beta chain came from a study of shared clonotypes between healthy human individuals. In the authors' methods: Owing to the provision of junction-only sequences devoid of quality scores by immunoSEQ, filtering differed. Data came from immunoSEQ multiplex PCR; TCRdb stores just in-frame clones and leaves some out. V, J and clone size reflect that table, while D and trimming were determined from the DNA. The repertoire holds about 2,200,000 clones, with about 93% as singletons. The CDR3 has 15 amino acids. Germline lookup yields CDR1 LNHDA and CDR2 SQIVND (reference sequence). The V and J ends lost 3 bases and 6 bases, in that order; junction bases with no gene match: 11. Cells designated naive CD8 were CD45RO-negative and were positively selected for CCR7, with terminally differentiated effector memory CD45RA+ cells excluded.

J is TRBJ2-7 and V is TRBV19, with 7 nucleotides matching TRBD2. Sample: naive CD8+ T cells from PBMCs. The receptor was isolated from a man in his late teens or twenties in good health. Some clones in this sample may be carry-over from other donors' samples. DNA of the CDR3: TGTGCCAGTAGTATCGGGCTAGCGGTAACGGGCGAGCAGTACTTC. Protein: CASSIGLAVTGEQYF.